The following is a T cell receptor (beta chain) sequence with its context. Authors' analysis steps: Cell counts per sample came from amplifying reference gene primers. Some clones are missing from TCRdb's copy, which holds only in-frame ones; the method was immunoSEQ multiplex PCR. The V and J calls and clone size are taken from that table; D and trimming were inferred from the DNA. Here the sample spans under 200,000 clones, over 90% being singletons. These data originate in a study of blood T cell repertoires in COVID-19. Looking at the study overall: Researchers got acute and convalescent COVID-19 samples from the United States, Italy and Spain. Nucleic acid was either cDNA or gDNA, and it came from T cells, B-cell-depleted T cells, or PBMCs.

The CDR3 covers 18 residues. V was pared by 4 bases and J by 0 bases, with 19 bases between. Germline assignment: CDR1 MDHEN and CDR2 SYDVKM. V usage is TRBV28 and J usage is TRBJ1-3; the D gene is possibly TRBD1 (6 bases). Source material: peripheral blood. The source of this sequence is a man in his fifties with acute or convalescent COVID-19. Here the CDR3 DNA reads TGTGCCAGCAGTTCCGGAACAGGGTTAGTGTCCTCTGGAAACACCATATATTTT. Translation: CASSSGTGLVSSGNTIYF.